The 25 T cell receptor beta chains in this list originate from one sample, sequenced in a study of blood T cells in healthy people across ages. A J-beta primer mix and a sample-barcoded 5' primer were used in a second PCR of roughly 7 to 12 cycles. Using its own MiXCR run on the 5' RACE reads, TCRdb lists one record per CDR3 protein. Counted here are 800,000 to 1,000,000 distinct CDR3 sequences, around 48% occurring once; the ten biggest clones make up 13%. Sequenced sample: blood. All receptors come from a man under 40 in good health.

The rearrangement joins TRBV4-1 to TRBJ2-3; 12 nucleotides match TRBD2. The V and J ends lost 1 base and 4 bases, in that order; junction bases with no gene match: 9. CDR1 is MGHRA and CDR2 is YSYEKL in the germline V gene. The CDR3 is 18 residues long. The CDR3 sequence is CASSQVGLAGGPPDTQYF. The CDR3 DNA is TGCGCCAGCAGCCAAGTCGGTCTAGCGGGGGGGCCCCCAGATACGCAGTATTTT.

CDR3 coding DNA: TGCGCCAGCAGCCAAGAGGGGGACGAGCAGTACTTC. It specifies CASSQEGDEQYF. This sequence joins TRBV4-1 and TRBJ2-7, with D tentatively TRBD1 or TRBD2 (5 bases each). CDR3 size: 12 residues. V lost 0 bases, J lost 5 bases, and 5 bases lay in between. Germline loops: CDR1 MGHRA, CDR2 YSYEKL.

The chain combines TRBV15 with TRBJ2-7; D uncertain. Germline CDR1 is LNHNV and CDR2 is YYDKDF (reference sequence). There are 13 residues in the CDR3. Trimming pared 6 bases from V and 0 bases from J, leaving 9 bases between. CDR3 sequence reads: CATSWFGSYEQYF. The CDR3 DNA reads TGTGCCACCAGTTGGTTCGGCTCCTACGAGCAGTACTTC.

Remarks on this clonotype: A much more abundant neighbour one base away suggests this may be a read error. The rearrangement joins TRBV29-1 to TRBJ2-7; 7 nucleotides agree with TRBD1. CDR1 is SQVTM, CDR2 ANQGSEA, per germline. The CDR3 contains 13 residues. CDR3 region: CCVVGQGVTEQYF. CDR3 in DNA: TGCTGCGTTGTAGGGCAGGGGGTAACCGAGCAGTACTTC.

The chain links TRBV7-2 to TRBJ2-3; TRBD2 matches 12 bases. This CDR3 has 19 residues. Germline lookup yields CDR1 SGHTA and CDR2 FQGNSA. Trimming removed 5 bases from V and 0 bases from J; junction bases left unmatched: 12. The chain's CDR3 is CASSLSGLAGGLSTDTQYF. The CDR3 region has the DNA TGTGCCAGCAGCCTAAGCGGGCTAGCGGGGGGGCTTAGCACAGATACGCAGTATTTT.

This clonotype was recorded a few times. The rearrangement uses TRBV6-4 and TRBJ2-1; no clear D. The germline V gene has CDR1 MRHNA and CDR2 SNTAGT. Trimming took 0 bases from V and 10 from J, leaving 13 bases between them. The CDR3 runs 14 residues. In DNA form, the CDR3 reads TGTGCCAGCAGTGACTCGATACAGCCTGGGGAGCAGTTCTTC. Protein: CASSDSIQPGEQFF.

DNA of the CDR3: TGCAGCGCCGCCGGGACAGGGGCTATGAACACTGAAGCTTTCTTT. It is translated as CSAAGTGAMNTEAFF. The V gene is TRBV29-1, the J gene TRBJ1-1; 10 nucleotides match TRBD1. The CDR3 runs 15 residues. V shed 7 bases and J 0 bases; nucleotides not matched to a gene: 8. Per germline, CDR1 SQVTM and CDR2 ANQGSEA. Drawing the rest from reference TRBV29-1 and TRBJ1-1, the complete variable domain is SAVISQKPSRDICQRGTSLTIQCQVDSQVTMMFWYRQQPGQSLTLIATANQGSEATYESGFVIDKFPISRPNLTFSTLTVSNMSPEDSSIYLCSAAGTGAMNTEAFFGQGTRLTVV.

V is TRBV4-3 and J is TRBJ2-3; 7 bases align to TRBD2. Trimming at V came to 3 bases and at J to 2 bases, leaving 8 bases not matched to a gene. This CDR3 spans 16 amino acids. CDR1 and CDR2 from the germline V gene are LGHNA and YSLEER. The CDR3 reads CASSHSTSSATDTQYF. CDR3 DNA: TGCGCCAGCAGCCATTCGACTAGCTCCGCCACAGATACGCAGTATTTT.

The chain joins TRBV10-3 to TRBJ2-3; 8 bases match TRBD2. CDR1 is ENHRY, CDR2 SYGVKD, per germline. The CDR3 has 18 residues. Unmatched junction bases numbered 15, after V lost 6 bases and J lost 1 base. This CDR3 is CAISGTPMAGGRTDTQYF. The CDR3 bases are TGTGCCATCAGCGGAACCCCCATGGCGGGGGGCCGCACAGATACGCAGTATTTT.

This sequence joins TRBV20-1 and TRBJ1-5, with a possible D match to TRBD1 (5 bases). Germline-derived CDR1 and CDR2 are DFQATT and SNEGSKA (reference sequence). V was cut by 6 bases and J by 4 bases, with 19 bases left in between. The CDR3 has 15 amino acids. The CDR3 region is CSAKRALGGNQPQHF. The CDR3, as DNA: TGCAGTGCCAAGCGGGCCCTGGGGGGGAATCAGCCCCAGCATTTT.

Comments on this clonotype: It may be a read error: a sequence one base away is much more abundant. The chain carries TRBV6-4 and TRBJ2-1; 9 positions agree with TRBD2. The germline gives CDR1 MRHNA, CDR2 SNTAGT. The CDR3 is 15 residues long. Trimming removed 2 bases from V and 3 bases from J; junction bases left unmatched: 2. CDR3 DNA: TGTGCCAGCAGTGACCCAGCGGGGGGCTACAATGAGCAGTTCTTC. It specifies CASSDPAGGYNEQFF.

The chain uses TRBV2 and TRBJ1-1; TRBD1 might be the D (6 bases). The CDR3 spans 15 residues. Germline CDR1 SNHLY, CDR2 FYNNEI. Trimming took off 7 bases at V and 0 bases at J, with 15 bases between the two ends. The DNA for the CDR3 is TGTGCCAGCACTGGACAGCAAACCATGAACACTGAAGCTTTCTTT. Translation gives CASTGQQTMNTEAFF.

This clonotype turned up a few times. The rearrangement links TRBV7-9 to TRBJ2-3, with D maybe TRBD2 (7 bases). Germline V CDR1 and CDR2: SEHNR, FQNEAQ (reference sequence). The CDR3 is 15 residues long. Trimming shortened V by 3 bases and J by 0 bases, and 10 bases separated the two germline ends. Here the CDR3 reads CASSFRGASTDTQYF. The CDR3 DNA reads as TGTGCCAGCAGCTTCCGGGGGGCTAGCACAGATACGCAGTATTTT.

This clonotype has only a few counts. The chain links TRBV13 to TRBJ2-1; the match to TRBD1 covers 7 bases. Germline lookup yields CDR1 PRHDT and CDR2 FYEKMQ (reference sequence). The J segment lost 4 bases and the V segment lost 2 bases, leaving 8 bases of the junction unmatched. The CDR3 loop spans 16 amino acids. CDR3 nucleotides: TGTGCCAGCAGCTTACTGCTACAGGGGCCATACAATGAGCAGTTCTTC. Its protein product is CASSLLLQGPYNEQFF.

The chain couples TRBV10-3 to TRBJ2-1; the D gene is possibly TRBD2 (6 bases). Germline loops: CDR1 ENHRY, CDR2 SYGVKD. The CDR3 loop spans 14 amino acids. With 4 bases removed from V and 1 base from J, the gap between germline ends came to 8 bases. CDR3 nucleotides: TGTGCCATCAGTGGAGGGACTTCCTACAATGAGCAGTTCTTC. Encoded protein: CAISGGTSYNEQFF.

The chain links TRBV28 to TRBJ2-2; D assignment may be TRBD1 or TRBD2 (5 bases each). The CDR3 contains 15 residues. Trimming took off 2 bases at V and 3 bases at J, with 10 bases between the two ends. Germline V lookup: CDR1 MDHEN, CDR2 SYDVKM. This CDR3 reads CASSLGGSDTGELFF. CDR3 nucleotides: TGTGCCAGCAGTTTAGGGGGATCGGACACCGGGGAGCTGTTTTTT.

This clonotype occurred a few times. CDR3 protein: CASSLGLATETQYF. In nucleotides, the CDR3 is TGTGCCAGCAGCTTGGGCCTAGCGACCGAGACCCAGTACTTC. This chain connects TRBV7-9 to TRBJ2-5; possibly TRBD2 for D (6 bases). The germline V gene has CDR1 SEHNR and CDR2 FQNEAQ (reference sequence). Trimming cost V 3 bases and J 5 bases, with 13 bases left between them. This CDR3 is built from 14 residues.

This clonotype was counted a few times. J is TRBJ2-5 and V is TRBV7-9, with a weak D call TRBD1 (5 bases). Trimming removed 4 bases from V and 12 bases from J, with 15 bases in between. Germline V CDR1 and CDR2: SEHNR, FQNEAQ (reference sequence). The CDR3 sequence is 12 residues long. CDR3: CASSSSVGQEYF. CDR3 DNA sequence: TGTGCCAGCAGCTCCTCTGTAGGACAAGAGTACTTC. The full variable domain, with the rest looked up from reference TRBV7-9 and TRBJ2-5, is DTGVSQNPRHKITKRGQNVTFRCDPISEHNRLYWYRQTLGQGPEFLTYFQNEAQLEKSRLLSDRFSAERPKGSFSTLEIQRTEQGDSAMYLCASSSSVGQEYFGPGTRLLVL.

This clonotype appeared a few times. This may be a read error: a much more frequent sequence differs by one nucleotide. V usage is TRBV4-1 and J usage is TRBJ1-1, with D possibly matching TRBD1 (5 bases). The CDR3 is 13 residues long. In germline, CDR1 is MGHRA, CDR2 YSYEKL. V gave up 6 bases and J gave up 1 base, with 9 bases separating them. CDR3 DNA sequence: TGCGCCAGCAGGCTACAGGAGAACACTGAAGCTTTCTTT. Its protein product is CASRLQENTEAFF.

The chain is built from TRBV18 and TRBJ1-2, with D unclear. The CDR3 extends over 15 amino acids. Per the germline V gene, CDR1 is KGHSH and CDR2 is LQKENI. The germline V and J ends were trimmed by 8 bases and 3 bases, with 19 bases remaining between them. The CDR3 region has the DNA TGTGCCAGCCTCCCGGCGGGTGCAAACGACTATGGCTACACCTTC. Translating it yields CASLPAGANDYGYTF.

The CDR3, as DNA: TGCAGTGCTAGAGGGGGACAGGGAACCCCCTCCTATAATTCACCCCTCCACTTT. Its translation: CSARGGQGTPSYNSPLHF. This rearrangement joins TRBV20-1 to TRBJ1-6; 9 bases match TRBD1. V shed 1 base and J 0 bases; nucleotides not matched to a gene: 7. The V gene's germline CDR1 is DFQATT and CDR2 SNEGSKA (reference sequence). The length of the CDR3 is 18 residues.

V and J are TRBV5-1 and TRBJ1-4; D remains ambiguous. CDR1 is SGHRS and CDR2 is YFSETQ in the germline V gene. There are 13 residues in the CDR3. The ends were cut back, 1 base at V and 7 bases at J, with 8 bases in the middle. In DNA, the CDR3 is TGCGCCAGCAGCTTGCGATACGGTGAAAAACTGTTTTTT. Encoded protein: CASSLRYGEKLFF.

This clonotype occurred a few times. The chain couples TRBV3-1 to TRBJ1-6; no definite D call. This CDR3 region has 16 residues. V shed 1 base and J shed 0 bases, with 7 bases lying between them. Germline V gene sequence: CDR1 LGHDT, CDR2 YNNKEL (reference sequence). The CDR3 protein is CASSQGLNSYNSPLHF. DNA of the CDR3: TGTGCCAGCAGCCAAGGACTGAACTCCTATAATTCACCCCTCCACTTT.

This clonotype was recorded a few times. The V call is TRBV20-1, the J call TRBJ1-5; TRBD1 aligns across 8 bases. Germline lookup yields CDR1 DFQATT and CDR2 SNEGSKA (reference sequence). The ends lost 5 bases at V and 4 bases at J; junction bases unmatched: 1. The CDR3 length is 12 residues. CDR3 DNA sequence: TGCAGTGCTGGACAGGGAAATCAGCCCCAGCATTTT. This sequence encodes CSAGQGNQPQHF.

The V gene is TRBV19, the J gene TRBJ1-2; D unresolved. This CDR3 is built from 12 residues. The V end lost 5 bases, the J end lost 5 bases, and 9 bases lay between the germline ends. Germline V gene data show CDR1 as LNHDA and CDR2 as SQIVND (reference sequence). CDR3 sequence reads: CASSAQPYGYTF. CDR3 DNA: TGTGCCAGTAGTGCGCAGCCTTATGGCTACACCTTC.